Below are 21 T cell receptor beta chains sequenced from a single sample in a study of identical twins. TCRdb re-called the 5' RACE reads through MiXCR, storing one row per CDR3 protein. This sample carries 350,000 to 450,000 distinct CDR3 sequences, around 18% of them seen once, and the ten largest clones take roughly 12%. The sample was naive T cells sorted from blood. These receptors were taken from a man in his forties or fifties in good health.

The chain is built from TRBV10-3 and TRBJ1-2, with a weak D call TRBD1 (6 bases). V lost 1 base to trimming and J lost 4 bases, with 13 bases between them. The CDR3 sequence is 15 residues long. Germline V gives CDR1 ENHRY, CDR2 SYGVKD. The CDR3 DNA is TGTGCCATCAGTGAGTTTGGACAGCGGCCCTATGGCTACACCTTC. Translating gives CAISEFGQRPYGYTF.

The table lists this clonotype with a count of one. The DNA for the CDR3 is TGTGCCAGCAGTACGCGGGGCCAGACCGGGGAGCTGTTTTTT. It specifies CASSTRGQTGELFF. The rearrangement uses TRBV6-2 or TRBV6-3 and TRBJ2-2; D is possibly TRBD2 (6 bases). CDR1 is MNHEY, CDR2 SVGEGT, per germline. CDR3 size: 14 residues. Trimming took off 5 bases at V and 5 bases at J, with 12 bases between the two ends.

CDR3 residues: CASSGIRTGQETQYF. The DNA of the CDR3 is TGTGCCAGCAGCGGAATCCGGACGGGCCAAGAGACCCAGTACTTC. The rearrangement joins TRBV7-6 to TRBJ2-5; D remains unclear. Per the germline V gene, CDR1 is SGHVS and CDR2 is FNYEAQ. This CDR3 is built from 15 residues. Trimming took 5 bases from V and 1 from J, leaving 14 bases between them. The whole variable domain, filled in from reference TRBV7-6 and TRBJ2-5, reads GAGVSQSPRYKVTKRGQDVALRCDPISGHVSLYWYRQALGQGPEFLTYFNYEAQQDKSGLPNDRFSAERPEGSISTLTIQRTEQRDSAMYRCASSGIRTGQETQYFGPGTRLLVL.

The V and J genes are TRBV5-5 and TRBJ2-7, with D possibly TRBD1 on 5 matching bases. Germline values: CDR1 SGHKS, CDR2 YYEKEE (reference sequence). The CDR3 is 15 amino acids. With 1 base removed from V and 1 base from J, the gap between germline ends came to 12 bases. In nucleotides, the CDR3 is TGTGCCAGCAGCTTGTCGGCCGGACATTCCTACGAGCAGTACTTC. As protein: CASSLSAGHSYEQYF.

This clonotype showed up many times. The chain combines TRBV4-1 with TRBJ2-6; TRBD2 aligns across 13 bases. From germline, CDR1 is MGHRA and CDR2 YSYEKL. V was pared by 2 bases and J by 2 bases, with 12 bases of the junction left unmatched. There are 21 residues in the CDR3. The CDR3 sequence is CASSQFAGTSGNMAGANVLTF. The CDR3 coding sequence is TGCGCCAGCAGCCAATTTGCCGGGACTAGCGGGAATATGGCTGGGGCCAACGTCCTGACTTTC.

This rearrangement joins TRBV5-1 to TRBJ2-7, with TRBD2 matching over 9 bases. CDR3 length equals 16 residues. Germline CDR1 and CDR2: SGHRS and YFSETQ. V lost 0 bases and J lost 5; bases outside the gene matches: 9. The chain's CDR3 is CASSLEGTSSIHEQYF. DNA for the CDR3: TGCGCCAGCAGCTTGGAAGGGACTAGCTCGATTCACGAGCAGTACTTC.

There are a few counts of this clonotype. The rearrangement links TRBV20-1 to TRBJ2-7, with 10 bases fitting TRBD1. The CDR3 has 14 residues. The V and J ends lost 6 bases and 4 bases, in that order; junction bases with no gene match: 9. CDR1 is DFQATT, CDR2 SNEGSKA, per germline (reference sequence). The CDR3 loop reads CSAPPGQGKYEQYF. The CDR3 DNA reads as TGCAGTGCACCTCCGGGACAGGGGAAATACGAGCAGTACTTC.

The rearrangement links TRBV20-1 to TRBJ2-2, with 7 bases aligning to TRBD2. The CDR3 has 13 amino acids. J was trimmed by 7 bases and V by 5 bases; bases with no gene match: 7. Germline CDR1 is DFQATT and CDR2 is SNEGSKA (reference sequence). In DNA form, the CDR3 reads TGCAGTGCTCTATGGACTAGAAACGGGGAGCTGTTTTTT. Amino acid sequence: CSALWTRNGELFF.

The gene calls are TRBV6-5 and TRBJ2-5; TRBD1 agrees at 9 bases. CDR3 length: 16 amino acids. The junction had 7 bases not matched to a gene; V was cut back by 4 bases and J by 1 base. Looked up from germline, CDR1 is MNHEY and CDR2 is SVGAGI. The CDR3 region has the DNA TGTGCCAGCAGTTGGAGTCGGACAGGGGTCCAAGAGACCCAGTACTTC. Its protein is CASSWSRTGVQETQYF.

This clonotype appeared a few times. The chain employs TRBV20-1 and TRBJ2-5, with D possibly being TRBD1 or TRBD2 (5 bases each). CDR1 DFQATT and CDR2 SNEGSKA come from the germline V gene (reference sequence). The CDR3 totals 13 residues. The V and J ends lost 5 bases and 1 base respectively, with 11 bases between them. CDR3 protein: CSAARDVQETQYF. CDR3 bases: TGCAGTGCTGCCCGGGACGTCCAAGAGACCCAGTACTTC.

This clonotype has at least ten counts. The chain has TRBV5-6 and TRBJ2-3; D not certain. CDR1 is SGHDT and CDR2 is YYEEEE in the germline V gene. V lost 2 bases to trimming and J lost 1 base, with 14 bases between them. The CDR3 covers 16 residues. CDR3 in amino acids: CASSLGYSQGTDTQYF. In DNA form, the CDR3 reads TGTGCCAGCAGCTTAGGCTACAGCCAAGGCACAGATACGCAGTATTTT.

This chain uses TRBV27 with TRBJ2-3, with 8 positions matching TRBD1. Germline V gene sequence: CDR1 MNHEY, CDR2 SMNVEV (reference sequence). J was trimmed by 8 bases and V by 5 bases; bases with no gene match: 0. The CDR3 contains 11 residues. The CDR3 is CASSTGGTQYF. The DNA for the CDR3 is TGTGCCAGCAGTACAGGGGGTACGCAGTATTTT.

The table lists this clonotype with many counts. This chain links TRBV7-2 with TRBJ1-6; D unclear. The germline gives CDR1 SGHTA, CDR2 FQGNSA. The CDR3 consists of 15 residues. V was clipped by 5 bases and J by 7 bases, with 15 bases between them. DNA for the CDR3: TGTGCCAGCAGCCCAAGACATCTTGCGAATTCACCCCTCCACTTT. It is translated as CASSPRHLANSPLHF.

This clonotype has a count of ten or more. The chain couples TRBV28 to TRBJ1-2, with TRBD1 identical over 9 bases. The CDR3 has 16 residues. Per germline, CDR1 MDHEN and CDR2 SYDVKM. Trimming removed 3 bases from V and 0 bases from J; junction bases left unmatched: 5. The CDR3 region is CASSFKDRGANYGYTF. DNA of the CDR3: TGTGCCAGCAGTTTCAAGGACAGGGGAGCTAACTATGGCTACACCTTC.

This clonotype was picked up many times. This rearrangement joins TRBV20-1 to TRBJ2-3, with 10 positions matching TRBD2. This CDR3 has 14 amino acids. Trimming removed 3 bases from V and 5 bases from J; junction bases left unmatched: 5. Germline CDR1 reads DFQATT; CDR2 reads SNEGSKA (reference sequence). The CDR3 protein is CSARTSGLKDTQYF. DNA for the CDR3: TGCAGTGCTAGGACTAGCGGGCTGAAAGATACGCAGTATTTT.

This clonotype was seen only a few times. The chain recombines TRBV15 with TRBJ2-4; D might be TRBD1 (5 bases). The germline V gene encodes CDR1 LNHNV and CDR2 YYDKDF (reference sequence). The CDR3 has 15 residues. With 4 bases removed from V and 1 base from J, the gap between germline ends came to 11 bases. The CDR3 DNA follows: TGTGCCACCAGCATACAGGTGGGGGCCAAAAACATTCAGTACTTC. Its translation: CATSIQVGAKNIQYF.

This clonotype came up many times. This rearrangement joins TRBV19 to TRBJ1-2; 10 bases line up with TRBD1. CDR1 and CDR2 (germline): LNHDA, SQIVND (reference sequence). V gave up 10 bases and J gave up 7 bases; unmatched junction bases: 15. CDR3 length equals 15 residues. CDR3 amino acids: CATQNSGTGVFGYTF. Written as DNA, the CDR3 is TGTGCCACTCAAAACTCCGGGACAGGGGTTTTTGGCTACACCTTC.

In its sample, this clonotype was seen a few times. The J gene is TRBJ2-2, the V gene TRBV6-4; perhaps TRBD1 as D (5 bases). Germline V gene lookup returns CDR1 MRHNA and CDR2 SNTAGT. The CDR3 extends over 15 amino acids. V was cut by 4 bases and J by 4 bases, with 13 bases left in between. Here the CDR3 DNA reads TGTGCCAGCAGTGCCCGTAGGGGTGGCACCGGGGAGCTGTTTTTT. Translation gives CASSARRGGTGELFF.

This chain connects TRBV7-2 to TRBJ2-1, with 9 bases identical to TRBD2. The V segment lost 2 bases and the J segment 7 bases; nucleotides outside the gene matches: 12. The germline V gene encodes CDR1 SGHTA and CDR2 FQGNSA. The CDR3 extends over 17 amino acids. CDR3 region: CASSLMEAGGVWNEQFF. The CDR3 nucleotides read TGTGCCAGCAGCTTAATGGAGGCGGGAGGGGTATGGAATGAGCAGTTCTTC.

This clonotype appeared many times. The chain couples TRBV6-2 or TRBV6-3 to TRBJ2-1; D is unclear. CDR1 and CDR2 from the germline V gene are MNHEY and SVGEGT. V was pared by 3 bases and J by 0 bases, with 21 bases between. The CDR3 runs 19 residues. The DNA for the CDR3 is TGTGCCAGCAGTTATTATATCTTTTCTACTACGGTCTCCTACAATGAGCAGTTCTTC. Protein: CASSYYIFSTTVSYNEQFF.

The genes are TRBV28 and TRBJ2-5; TRBD2 might be the D (5 bases). Trimming pared 8 bases from V and 5 bases from J, leaving 24 bases between. Germline CDR1 reads MDHEN; CDR2 reads SYDVKM. The CDR3 extends over 16 amino acids. CDR3 DNA sequence: TGTGCCAGCCGCAACCCGGACGACTACCCGGGGGAGACCCAGTACTTC. It codes for CASRNPDDYPGETQYF.